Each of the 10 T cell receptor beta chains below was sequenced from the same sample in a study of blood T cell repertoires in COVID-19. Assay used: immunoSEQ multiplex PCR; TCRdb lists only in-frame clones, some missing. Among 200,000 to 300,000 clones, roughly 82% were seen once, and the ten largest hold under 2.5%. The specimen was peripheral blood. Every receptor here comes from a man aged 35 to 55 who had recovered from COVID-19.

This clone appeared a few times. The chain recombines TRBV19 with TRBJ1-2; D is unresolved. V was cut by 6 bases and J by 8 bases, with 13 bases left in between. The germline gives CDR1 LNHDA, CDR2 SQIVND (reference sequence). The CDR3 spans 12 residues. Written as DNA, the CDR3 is TGTGCCAGTAGCCTACGGGGAGGCGGCTACACCTTC. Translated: CASSLRGGGYTF. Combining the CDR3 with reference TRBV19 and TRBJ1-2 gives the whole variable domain DGGITQSPKYLFRKEGQNVTLSCEQNLNHDAMYWYRQDPGQGLRLIYYSQIVNDFQKGDIAEGYSVSREKKESFPLTVTSAQKNPTAFYLCASSLRGGGYTFGSGTRLTVV.

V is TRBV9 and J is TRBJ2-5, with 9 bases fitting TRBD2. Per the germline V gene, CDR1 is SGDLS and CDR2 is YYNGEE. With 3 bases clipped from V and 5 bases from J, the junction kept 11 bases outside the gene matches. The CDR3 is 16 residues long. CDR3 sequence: CASSAQVSGGQETQYF. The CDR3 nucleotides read TGTGCCAGCAGCGCCCAGGTTAGCGGGGGCCAGGAGACCCAGTACTTC.

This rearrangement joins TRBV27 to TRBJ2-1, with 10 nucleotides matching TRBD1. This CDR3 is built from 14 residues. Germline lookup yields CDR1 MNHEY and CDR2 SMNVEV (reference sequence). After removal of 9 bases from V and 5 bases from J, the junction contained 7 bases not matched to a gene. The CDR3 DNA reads TGTGCCAGTGGCCGGGACAGGGGAAACAATGAGCAGTTCTTC. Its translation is CASGRDRGNNEQFF.

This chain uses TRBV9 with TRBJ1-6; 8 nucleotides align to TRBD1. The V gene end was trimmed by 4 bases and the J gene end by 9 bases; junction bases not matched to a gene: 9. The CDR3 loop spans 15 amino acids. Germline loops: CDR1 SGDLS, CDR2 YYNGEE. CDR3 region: CASSIGQGVRSPLHF. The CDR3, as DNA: TGTGCCAGCAGCATTGGACAGGGAGTCCGTTCACCCCTCCACTTT.

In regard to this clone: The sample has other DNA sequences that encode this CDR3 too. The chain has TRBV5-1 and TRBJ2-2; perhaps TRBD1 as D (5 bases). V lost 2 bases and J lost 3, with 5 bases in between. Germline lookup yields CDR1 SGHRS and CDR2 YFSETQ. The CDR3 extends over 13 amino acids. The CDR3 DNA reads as TGCGCCAGCAGCTTAGGGGACACCGGGGAGCTGTTTTTT. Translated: CASSLGDTGELFF. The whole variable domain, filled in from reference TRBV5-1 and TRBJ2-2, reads KAGVTQTPRYLIKTRGQQVTLSCSPISGHRSVSWYQQTPGQGLQFLFEYFSETQRNKGNFPGRFSGRQFSNSRSEMNVSTLELGDSALYLCASSLGDTGELFFGEGSRLTVL.

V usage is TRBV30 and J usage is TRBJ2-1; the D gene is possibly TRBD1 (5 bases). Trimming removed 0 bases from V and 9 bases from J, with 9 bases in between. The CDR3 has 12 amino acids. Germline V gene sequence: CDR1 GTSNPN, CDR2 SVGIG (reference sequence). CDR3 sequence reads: CAWSVYGAEQFF. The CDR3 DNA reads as TGTGCCTGGAGTGTATATGGGGCTGAGCAGTTCTTC.

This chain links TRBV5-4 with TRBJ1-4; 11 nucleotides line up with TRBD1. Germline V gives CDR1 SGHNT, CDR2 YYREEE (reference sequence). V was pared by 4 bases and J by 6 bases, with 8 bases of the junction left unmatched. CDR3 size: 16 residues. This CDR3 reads CASSPGAGQGDEKLFF. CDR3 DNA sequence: TGTGCCAGCAGCCCCGGGGCGGGACAGGGGGATGAAAAACTGTTTTTT.

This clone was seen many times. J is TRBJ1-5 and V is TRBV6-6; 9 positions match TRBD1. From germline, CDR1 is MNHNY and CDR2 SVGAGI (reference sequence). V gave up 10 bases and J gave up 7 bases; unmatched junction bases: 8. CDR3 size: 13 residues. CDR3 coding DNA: TGTGCCACCACAGGGGGCGAAGCGCAGCCCCAGCATTTT. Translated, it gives CATTGGEAQPQHF.

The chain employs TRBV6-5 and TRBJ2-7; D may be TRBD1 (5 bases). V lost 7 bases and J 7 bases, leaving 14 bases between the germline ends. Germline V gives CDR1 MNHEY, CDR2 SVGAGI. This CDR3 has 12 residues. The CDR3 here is CASTWGAEEQYF. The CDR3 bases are TGTGCCAGCACATGGGGCGCGGAGGAGCAGTACTTC.

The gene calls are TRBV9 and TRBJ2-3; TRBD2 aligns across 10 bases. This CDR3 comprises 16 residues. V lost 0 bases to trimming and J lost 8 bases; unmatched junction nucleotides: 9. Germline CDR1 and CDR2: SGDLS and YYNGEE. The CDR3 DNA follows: TGTGCCAGCAGCGTAGGTCTAGCGGGAGAATTGCGTACGCAGTATTTT. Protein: CASSVGLAGELRTQYF.